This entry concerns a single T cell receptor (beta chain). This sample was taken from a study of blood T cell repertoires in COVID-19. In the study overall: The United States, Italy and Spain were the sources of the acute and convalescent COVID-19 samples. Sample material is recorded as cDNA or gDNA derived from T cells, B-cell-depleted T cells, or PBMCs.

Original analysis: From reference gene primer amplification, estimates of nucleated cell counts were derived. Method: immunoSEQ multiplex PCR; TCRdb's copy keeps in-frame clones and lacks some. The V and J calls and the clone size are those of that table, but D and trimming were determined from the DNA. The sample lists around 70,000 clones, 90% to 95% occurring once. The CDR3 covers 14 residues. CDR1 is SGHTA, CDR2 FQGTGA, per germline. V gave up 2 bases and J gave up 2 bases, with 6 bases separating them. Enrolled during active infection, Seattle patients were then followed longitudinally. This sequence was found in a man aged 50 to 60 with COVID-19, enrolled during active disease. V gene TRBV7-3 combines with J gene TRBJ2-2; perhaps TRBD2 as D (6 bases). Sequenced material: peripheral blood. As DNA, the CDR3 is TGTGCCAGCAGCTTAGCGGGAAACACCGGGGAGCTGTTTTTT. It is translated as CASSLAGNTGELFF.